The next 27 T cell receptor beta chains were all read from a single sample in a study of shared clonotypes between healthy human individuals. Generated by immunoSEQ multiplex PCR, the TCRdb table keeps only in-frame clones and is missing some. Altogether fewer than 600,000 clones are present, over 60% being singletons, with the ten largest covering around 12%. Sequencing input: PBMCs. The receptors stem from a woman aged 40 to 50 in good health. Some clones in this sample may be carry-over from other donors' samples.

The chain uses TRBV30 and TRBJ1-5; possible D gene TRBD1, 5 bases. CDR3 size: 14 residues. Germline CDR1 is GTSNPN and CDR2 is SVGIG (reference sequence). Trimming pared 3 bases from V and 7 bases from J, leaving 16 bases between. The CDR3 bases are TGTGCCTGGAGACCGGGACGGCCTAGCCAGCCCCAGCATTTT. Residues: CAWRPGRPSQPQHF.

In its sample, this clone was seen a few times. The chain links TRBV19 to TRBJ2-7; D might be TRBD2 (6 bases). This CDR3 spans 15 amino acids. V lost 1 base and J lost 2, with 12 bases in between. Germline CDR1 and CDR2: LNHDA and SQIVND (reference sequence). CDR3 in amino acids: CASSIVGGTTYEQYF. The CDR3 DNA follows: TGTGCCAGTAGTATAGTGGGAGGAACTACCTACGAGCAGTACTTC.

Concerning this clone itself: A far larger clone is off by one base, so a read error is likely. The chain carries TRBV5-1 and TRBJ2-7, with a possible D match to TRBD1 (6 bases). The V end was cut by 4 bases, the J end by 3 bases, with 11 bases between. The CDR3 has 13 amino acids. Germline V gives CDR1 SGHRS, CDR2 YFSETQ. The CDR3 loop reads CASSPDSHYEQYF. Here the CDR3 DNA reads TGCGCCAGCAGCCCGGACAGTCACTACGAGCAGTACTTC.

This chain connects TRBV15 to TRBJ1-3, with D possibly TRBD1 on 5 matching bases. The CDR3 is 17 amino acids. V shed 0 bases and J shed 10 bases, with 22 bases lying between them. Germline V gives CDR1 LNHNV, CDR2 YYDKDF (reference sequence). The DNA of the CDR3 is TGTGCCACCAGCAGAGATTCGGGCCACCAGGGAGTTCAAACCATATATTTT. Translated: CATSRDSGHQGVQTIYF.

The table lists this clone with a few counts. This rearrangement joins TRBV5-5 to TRBJ1-2; 7 bases are shared with TRBD1. J was trimmed by 6 bases and V by 4 bases; bases with no gene match: 9. This CDR3 region has 14 residues. Germline V gene lookup returns CDR1 SGHKS and CDR2 YYEKEE (reference sequence). This CDR3 is CASSPGRGLHGYTF. CDR3 nucleotides: TGTGCCAGCAGCCCCGGGAGGGGGCTACATGGCTACACCTTC.

In this sample, this clone turned up a few times. The rearrangement uses TRBV9 and TRBJ2-1, with 9 bases lining up with TRBD2. The CDR3 contains 16 residues. CDR1 and CDR2 from the germline V gene are SGDLS and YYNGEE. The J segment lost 4 bases and the V segment lost 0 bases, leaving 5 bases of the junction unmatched. The CDR3 DNA is TGTGCCAGCAGCGTAGGGCCTAGCGGGATTTACAATGAGCAGTTCTTC. Amino acid sequence: CASSVGPSGIYNEQFF.

Regarding this clone: It differs at one base from a far larger clone, so likely a read error. V is TRBV7-9 and J is TRBJ1-4; D might be TRBD1 (6 bases). The CDR3 length is 16 residues. The germline gives CDR1 SEHNR, CDR2 FQNEAQ (reference sequence). CDR3 DNA sequence: TGTGTCAGCAGCCGAGGACAGATGGGGATTGATGAAAAACTGTTTTTT. It is translated as CVSSRGQMGIDEKLFF. Full variable domain (missing parts from reference TRBV7-9 and TRBJ1-4): DTGVSQNPRHKITKRGQNVTFRCDPISEHNRLYWYRQTLGQGPEFLTYFQNEAQLEKSRLLSDRFSAERPKGSFSTLEIQRTEQGDSAMYLCVSSRGQMGIDEKLFFGSGTQLSVL.

J is TRBJ1-2 and V is TRBV28; D unresolved. V was pared by 4 bases and J by 5 bases, with 8 bases between. Per the germline V gene, CDR1 is MDHEN and CDR2 is SYDVKM. The CDR3 covers 12 residues. The CDR3 sequence is CASSSQLYGYTF. The CDR3 DNA follows: TGTGCCAGCAGTTCCCAACTGTATGGCTACACCTTC.

This chain links TRBV18 with TRBJ1-1, with D perhaps TRBD1 (6 bases). CDR3 length equals 15 residues. Germline V gene lookup returns CDR1 KGHSH and CDR2 LQKENI. V was clipped by 3 bases and J by 0 bases, with 11 bases between them. The CDR3 sequence is CASSPRTDLNTEAFF. The CDR3 region has the DNA TGTGCCAGCTCACCCCGGACAGACCTGAACACTGAAGCTTTCTTT.

This clone was counted ten times or more. The chain couples TRBV2 to TRBJ1-2, with 8 nucleotides matching TRBD1. This CDR3 has 16 amino acids. The germline V gene encodes CDR1 SNHLY and CDR2 FYNNEI. V was clipped by 5 bases and J by 3 bases; unmatched bases: 11. CDR3 region: CASSPDRVRDDYGYTF. In DNA form, the CDR3 reads TGTGCCAGCAGTCCGGACAGGGTTCGGGACGACTATGGCTACACCTTC.

The rearrangement joins TRBV29-1 to TRBJ1-5; weak D call: TRBD1 (5 bases). Germline V gene sequence: CDR1 SQVTM, CDR2 ANQGSEA. This CDR3 is 14 amino acids long. V lost 4 bases, J lost 4 bases, and 14 bases lay in between. CDR3 DNA sequence: TGCAGCGTTGTAGTAGCAGGGCTTAATCAGCCCCAGCATTTT. This gives the protein CSVVVAGLNQPQHF.

The chain links TRBV25-1 to TRBJ2-1; 7 positions agree with TRBD1. This CDR3 spans 15 amino acids. The trim removed 4 bases at V and 5 bases at J, leaving 8 bases unmatched. Germline CDR1 and CDR2: MGHDK and SYGVNS. CDR3 protein: CASSGNLGTDNEQFF. CDR3 nucleotide sequence: TGTGCCAGCAGTGGGAACCTCGGGACAGACAATGAGCAGTTCTTC.

CDR3 loop: CASSSAPAGAREQYF. The CDR3 DNA sequence: TGTGCCAGCAGTTCCGCCCCAGCGGGAGCCCGCGAGCAGTACTTC. The V call is TRBV27, the J call TRBJ2-7; 8 positions agree with TRBD2. The germline V gene encodes CDR1 MNHEY and CDR2 SMNVEV (reference sequence). J gave up 6 bases and V 4 bases, and 11 bases lay outside the gene matches. CDR3 size: 15 residues.

CDR3 nucleotides: TGTGCCAGTAGTATGCGAGTGGGTGCAAGGGAAGAGACCCAGTACTTC. As protein: CASSMRVGAREETQYF. V usage is TRBV19 and J usage is TRBJ2-5; no firm D call. CDR1 and CDR2 (germline): LNHDA, SQIVND (reference sequence). The V gene lost 3 bases and the J gene lost 3 bases, with 17 bases spanning the gap. CDR3 length equals 16 residues.

On this clone: A read error may be the cause here, since a much bigger clone is one base away. The same CDR3 arises from other DNA sequences in this sample as well. The V call is TRBV28, the J call TRBJ2-1, with a possible D match to TRBD2 (6 bases). The CDR3 has 14 amino acids. Germline CDR1 is MDHEN and CDR2 is SYDVKM. CDR3 DNA: TGTGCCAGCAGTCCCAGCGGGTCTTTCAATGAGCAATTCTTC. It is translated as CASSPSGSFNEQFF.

The chain joins TRBV12-5 to TRBJ2-1, with a possible D match to TRBD2 (6 bases). The CDR3 is made up of 13 amino acids. Trimming took off 5 bases at V and 9 bases at J, with 14 bases between the two ends. Germline V gene data show CDR1 as LGHNT and CDR2 as FRNRAP. CDR3 nucleotide sequence: TGTGCTAGTGGTCCTGGGAAGCGGGCTGAGCAGTTCTTC. This translates into CASGPGKRAEQFF.

This clone appeared a single time. The chain couples TRBV7-2 to TRBJ1-3; the D gene is possibly TRBD1 (5 bases). Looked up from germline, CDR1 is SGHTA and CDR2 is FQGNSA. The CDR3 runs 16 residues. The V and J ends lost 3 bases and 0 bases respectively, with 12 bases between them. CDR3 DNA sequence: TGTGCCAGCAGCTTGGTAGGGACGGTCTCTGGAAACACCATATATTTT. Translation: CASSLVGTVSGNTIYF.

V and J are TRBV2 and TRBJ1-5; tentative D call: TRBD1 (5 bases). Trimming removed 6 bases at V and 3 bases at J, with 12 bases between. Germline CDR1 SNHLY, CDR2 FYNNEI. This CDR3 spans 14 amino acids. The CDR3 here is CASRAGTLNQPQHF. Written as DNA, the CDR3 is TGTGCCAGCAGGGCAGGGACTCTCAATCAGCCCCAGCATTTT.

The rearrangement joins TRBV21-1 to TRBJ2-7; the D call of TRBD2 is as the table states it, not checked on the DNA. TRBV21-1 represents a pseudogene. This CDR3 spans 14 amino acids. The CDR3 reads CASRGLAGSYEQYF. The CDR3 DNA follows: TGTGCCAGCAGAGGACTAGCGGGATCCTACGAGCAGTACTTC.

Comments on this clone: This likely reflects a read error, since a far larger clone is one base away. The identical CDR3 is also encoded by other nucleotide sequences in the sample. The V and J genes are TRBV2 and TRBJ2-7, with D unresolved. This CDR3 contains 12 residues. Germline V gene lookup returns CDR1 SNHLY and CDR2 FYNNEI. Trimming left V 6 bases short and J 2 bases short, with 8 bases between. CDR3 amino acids: CASSATAYEQYF. CDR3 bases: TGTGCCAGCAGCGCCACGGCCTACGAGCAGTACTTC.

This clone was counted between two and nine times. The chain recombines TRBV10-3 with TRBJ2-2, with 9 bases matching TRBD2. The V gene end was trimmed by 3 bases and the J gene end by 7 bases; junction bases not matched to a gene: 6. The CDR3 spans 15 residues. CDR1 and CDR2 (germline): ENHRY, SYGVKD. CDR3 sequence (DNA): TGTGCCATCAGTGATGGGCGGGAGGGCGGCGGGGAGCTGTTTTTT. Translated, it gives CAISDGREGGGELFF.

As regards this clone: A far bigger clonotype differs at one base, so this is likely a read error. The chain is built from TRBV2 and TRBJ1-1, with 9 bases aligning to TRBD1. The ends lost 0 bases at V and 7 bases at J; junction bases unmatched: 6. The CDR3 consists of 15 residues. The germline V gene encodes CDR1 SNHLY and CDR2 FYNNEI. As DNA, the CDR3 is TGTGCCAGCAGTGAAGCGGACAGGGGCAGCTTTGAAGCTTTCTTT. It is translated as CASSEADRGSFEAFF.

This clone was observed once. V is TRBV27 and J is TRBJ2-7, with 7 bases identical to TRBD1. Germline CDR1 MNHEY, CDR2 SMNVEV (reference sequence). The CDR3 totals 13 residues. J was trimmed by 4 bases and V by 9 bases; bases with no gene match: 9. Written as DNA, the CDR3 is TGTGCCAGTCGACAGGGAAATTCATACGAGCAGTACTTC. Protein product: CASRQGNSYEQYF.

Concerning this clone itself: This sequence is one base from a far larger clone and is likely a read error. This chain joins TRBV7-3 and TRBJ2-3; D call uncertain. Deletions cut 5 bases from V and 3 bases from J, with 3 bases between. Germline V gene data show CDR1 as SGHTA and CDR2 as FQGTGA. CDR3 length: 11 amino acids. The DNA for the CDR3 is TGTGCCAGCAGCCAAACAGATACGCAGTATTTT. This encodes CASSQTDTQYF.

Remarks on this clone: This CDR3 is also generated by other DNA sequences in the sample. The chain is built from TRBV30 and TRBJ2-7; D call uncertain. Germline V gene data show CDR1 as GTSNPN and CDR2 as SVGIG (reference sequence). CDR3 size: 11 residues. V was cut by 1 base and J by 4 bases, with 5 bases left in between. The CDR3 spells CAWSDPYEQYF. In DNA form, the CDR3 reads TGTGCCTGGAGTGATCCATACGAGCAGTACTTC.

V gene TRBV4-2 combines with J gene TRBJ2-3; 11 bases agree with TRBD2. V was pared by 4 bases and J by 2 bases, with 5 bases of the junction left unmatched. Germline V gene lookup returns CDR1 LGHNA and CDR2 YNFKEQ. The CDR3 spans 16 residues. As DNA, the CDR3 is TGTGCCAGCAGCCCTATGACTAGCGGGAACACAGATACGCAGTATTTT. Residues: CASSPMTSGNTDTQYF.

The J gene is TRBJ2-1, the V gene TRBV5-1, with a tentative D call TRBD1 (5 bases). Germline V CDR1 and CDR2: SGHRS, YFSETQ. With 7 bases removed from V and 4 bases from J, the gap between germline ends came to 15 bases. This CDR3 comprises 14 residues. The CDR3: CASGAATGYNEQFF. The CDR3 region has the DNA TGCGCCAGCGGGGCGGCGACTGGATACAATGAGCAGTTCTTC.